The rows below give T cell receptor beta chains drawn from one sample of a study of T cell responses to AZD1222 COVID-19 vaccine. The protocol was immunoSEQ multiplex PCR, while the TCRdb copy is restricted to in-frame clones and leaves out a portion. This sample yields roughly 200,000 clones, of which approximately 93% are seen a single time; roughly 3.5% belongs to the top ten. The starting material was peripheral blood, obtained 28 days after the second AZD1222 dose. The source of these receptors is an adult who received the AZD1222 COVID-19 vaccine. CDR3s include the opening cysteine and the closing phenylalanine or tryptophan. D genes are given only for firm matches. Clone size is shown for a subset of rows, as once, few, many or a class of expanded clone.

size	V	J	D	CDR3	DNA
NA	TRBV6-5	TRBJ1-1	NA	CASIRGSTEAFF	TGTGCCAGCATTCGAGGGAGCACTGAAGCTTTCTTT
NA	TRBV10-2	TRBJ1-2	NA	CASSESGLALWGYTF	TGCGCCAGCAGTGAGTCGGGTTTGGCTTTATGGGGCTACACCTTC
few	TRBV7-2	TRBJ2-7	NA	CASSLASNEDEQYF	TGTGCCAGCAGCTTAGCCAGTAATGAGGACGAGCAGTACTTC
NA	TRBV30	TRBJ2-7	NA	CAWREGPTEQYF	TGTGCCTGGAGAGAGGGTCCTACTGAGCAGTACTTC
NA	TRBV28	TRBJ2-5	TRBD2	CASSGLAGFKETQYF	TGTGCCAGCTCCGGACTAGCGGGATTCAAAGAGACCCAGTACTTC
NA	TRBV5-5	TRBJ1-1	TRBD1	CASSQRPGTGGGTEAFF	TGTGCCAGCAGTCAACGGCCCGGGACAGGGGGCGGAACTGAAGCTTTCTTT
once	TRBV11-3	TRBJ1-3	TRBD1	CASRRGDRASSGNTIYF	TGTGCCAGCAGGAGAGGGGACAGGGCTTCCTCTGGAAACACCATATATTTT
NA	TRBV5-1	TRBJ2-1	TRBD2	CASSPLAGGPSQFF	TGCGCCAGCAGCCCACTAGCGGGAGGGCCCTCGCAGTTCTTC
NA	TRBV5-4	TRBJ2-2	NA	CASSPRRGQTGELFF	TGTGCCAGCAGCCCCCGGAGGGGGCAAACCGGGGAGCTGTTTTTT
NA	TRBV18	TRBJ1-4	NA	CASSPIQANEKLFF	TGTGCCAGCTCACCGATCCAGGCGAATGAAAAACTGTTTTTT
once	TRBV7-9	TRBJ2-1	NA	CASSPSWAHYNEQFF	TGTGCCAGCAGTCCCTCTTGGGCCCACTACAATGAGCAGTTCTTC
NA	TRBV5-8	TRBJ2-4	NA	CASSLKGILAKNIQYF	TGTGCCAGCAGCTTGAAGGGGATCCTAGCCAAAAACATTCAGTACTTC
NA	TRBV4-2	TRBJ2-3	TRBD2	CASSLPPPGLAGDTQYF	TGTGCCAGCAGCCTGCCCCCCCCGGGACTAGCGGGAGATACGCAGTATTTT
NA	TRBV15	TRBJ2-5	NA	CATSRAISRGEETQYF	TGTGCCACCAGCAGAGCTATCTCTAGGGGAGAAGAGACCCAGTACTTC
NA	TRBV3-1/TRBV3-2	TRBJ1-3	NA	CASSQGWTTGNTIYF	TGTGCCAGCAGCCAAGGCTGGACGACTGGAAACACCATATATTTT
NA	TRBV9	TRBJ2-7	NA	CASSVDLEVGGCEQYF	TGTGCCAGCAGCGTAGATTTAGAGGTAGGGGGGTGCGAGCAGTACTTC
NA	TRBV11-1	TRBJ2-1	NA	CASSPRIQHNEQFF	TGTGCCAGCAGCCCAAGAATTCAGCACAATGAGCAGTTCTTC
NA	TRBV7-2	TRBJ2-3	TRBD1	CASSSKGGSHRGTQYF	TGTGCCAGCAGCTCAAAAGGCGGTTCCCACAGGGGTACGCAGTATTTT
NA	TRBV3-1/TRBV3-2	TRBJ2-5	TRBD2	CASSHGGLAVQETQYF	TGTGCCAGCAGCCACGGCGGACTAGCGGTACAAGAGACCCAGTACTTC
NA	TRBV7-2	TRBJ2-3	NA	CASSPRRGQADTQYF	TGTGCCAGCAGCCCCCGGCGGGGTCAGGCAGATACGCAGTATTTT
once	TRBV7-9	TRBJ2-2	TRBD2	CASRRGTDTGELFF	TGTGCCAGCAGGCGGGGGACTGACACCGGGGAGCTGTTTTTT
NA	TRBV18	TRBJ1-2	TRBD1	CASSPWTGFEGYTF	TGTGCCAGCTCCCCCTGGACAGGGTTCGAGGGCTACACCTTC
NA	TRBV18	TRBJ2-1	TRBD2	CASSPGSGSSGEQFF	TGTGCCAGCTCACCGGGTAGCGGGAGCTCGGGTGAGCAGTTCTTC
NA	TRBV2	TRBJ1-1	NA	CASSERIYSEAFF	TGTGCCAGCAGTGAGAGGATCTACTCTGAAGCTTTCTTT
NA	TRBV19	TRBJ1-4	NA	CASQRGGSGEKLFF	TGTGCCAGTCAAAGAGGGGGATCGGGGGAAAAACTGTTTTTT
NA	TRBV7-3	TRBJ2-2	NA	CASSIQETGELFF	TGTGCCAGCAGCATCCAAGAAACGGGGGAGCTGTTTTTT
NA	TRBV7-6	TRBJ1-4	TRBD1	CASSFLGQGVGEKLFF	TGTGCCAGCAGCTTTCTCGGCCAGGGGGTAGGGGAAAAACTGTTTTTT
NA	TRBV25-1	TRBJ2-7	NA	CASSEWTTPRDEQYF	TGTGCCAGCAGTGAATGGACAACCCCGCGGGACGAGCAGTACTTC
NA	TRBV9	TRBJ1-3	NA	CASSEAGTGNTIYF	TGTGCCAGCAGCGAGGCAGGGACTGGAAACACCATATATTTT